The clone carrying this T cell receptor beta chain was counted at least ten times. Its antigen is unidentified. The data belong to a study of neurological immune-mediated disorders. Germline lookup yields CDR1 DFQATT and CDR2 SNEGSKA (reference sequence). The CDR3 extends over 20 amino acids. J lost 0 bases, V lost 0 bases, and 12 bases had no gene match. The team produced cDNA through 5'RACE using 10-nucleotide random UMIs. Each CDR3 protein is one row after TCRdb ran MiXCR on the 5' RACE reads. The sample holds approximately 60,000 distinct CDR3 sequences, roughly 4% seen once. Regarding the study as a whole: HTLV-1-associated myelopathy displayed the greatest TCR clonal expansion, and multiple sclerosis exhibited the smallest, lower than that of healthy controls. One related-CDR3 cluster, identified by phylogenetic grouping, held the repertoires of 18 of 34 multiple sclerosis patients and was a possible signature. There were no CDR3 amino acid sequences shared by expanded clones across subjects, a result suggesting private repertoires in all groups.

The clonotype originates from a middle-aged man with multiple sclerosis. J is TRBJ2-6 and V is TRBV20-1; TRBD2 aligns across 9 bases. Sequenced sample: PBMCs. For the CDR3, the DNA is TGCAGTGCTAGAGATCTTAAGCTTAGCGGGGGTAGCTCTGGGGCCAACGTCCTGACTTTC. Protein product: CSARDLKLSGGSSGANVLTF.